Listed below are T cell receptor beta chains from one sample, sequenced in a study of T-cell reconstitution after alpha-beta-depleted transplantation in children. TCRdb used MiXCR to reprocess the PCR reads, holding one entry per CDR3 protein. The sample comprises around 380,000 distinct CDR3 sequences, approximately 10% of which are singletons, and nearly 5.5% rests with the top ten. The sample in question was PBMCs from the stem cell graft donor, obtained from the stem cell graft. Receptors originate from a human donor who donated a stem cell graft to a child with acute myeloid leukemia. The CDR3 runs from the conserved cysteine through the conserved F or W. The D gene is left open where the match is weak. The size field is filled for only some rows; it gives once, few, many or a size class.

TRBV7-3	TRBJ2-3	many	.	CASSLRGADTQYF	TGTGCCAGCAGCTTAAGGGGGGCAGATACGCAGTATTTT
TRBV12-3/TRBV12-4	TRBJ2-1	.	.	CASSLDFQYYNEQFF	TGTGCCAGCAGTTTAGACTTTCAATATTACAATGAGCAGTTCTTC
TRBV6-5	TRBJ1-2	.	TRBD1	CASKMTGHYGYTF	TGTGCCAGCAAGATGACAGGGCACTATGGCTACACCTTC
TRBV28	TRBJ2-2	few	TRBD2	CASIGTSEAGELFF	TGTGCCAGCATCGGGACTAGCGAGGCCGGGGAGCTGTTTTTT
TRBV29-1	TRBJ1-1	.	.	CSVEDILPGWANQRNTEAFF	TGCAGCGTTGAAGATATTCTGCCCGGATGGGCCAACCAGCGGAACACTGAAGCTTTCTTT
TRBV5-1	TRBJ2-7	many	TRBD2	CASSLNPSGIFEQYF	TGCGCCAGCAGCTTGAATCCTAGCGGGATATTCGAGCAGTACTTC
TRBV27	TRBJ2-1	few	TRBD2	CASSPQTSGGYNEQFF	TGTGCCAGCAGTCCGCAGACTAGCGGGGGGTACAATGAGCAGTTCTTC
TRBV5-1	TRBJ2-7	few	.	CASSSPTGRGPYEQYF	TGCGCCAGCAGCTCCCCGACAGGCCGGGGACCCTACGAGCAGTACTTC
TRBV5-1	TRBJ2-1	.	TRBD2	CASSAGLAGGPIVNEQFF	TGCGCCAGCAGCGCAGGACTAGCGGGAGGGCCGATTGTCAATGAGCAGTTCTTC
TRBV6-5	TRBJ2-3	.	TRBD2	CASSYASGNTDTQYF	TGTGCCAGCAGTTACGCTAGCGGGAACACAGATACGCAGTATTTT
TRBV25-1	TRBJ1-4	.	.	CASSVQGPDEKLFF	TGTGCCAGCAGTGTGCAGGGGCCGGATGAAAAACTGTTTTTT
TRBV20-1	TRBJ2-7	many	TRBD2	CSARGILGLAGEKSYEQYF	TGCAGTGCTAGAGGGATCCTAGGACTAGCGGGAGAAAAATCCTACGAGCAGTACTTC
TRBV12-3/TRBV12-4	TRBJ1-5	many	.	CASSLGPNQPQHF	TGTGCCAGCAGTTTAGGGCCGAATCAGCCCCAGCATTTT
TRBV7-2	TRBJ2-5	many	TRBD2	CASSLISGGAGETQYF	TGTGCCAGCAGCTTGATTAGCGGGGGGGCCGGAGAGACCCAGTACTTC
TRBV15	TRBJ2-1	many	TRBD1	CATSRRTGESSYNEQFF	TGTGCCACCAGCAGGCGGACAGGGGAGAGCTCCTACAATGAGCAGTTCTTC
TRBV12-3/TRBV12-4	TRBJ2-1	few	.	CASTNGISSYNEQFF	TGTGCCAGCACCAACGGGATTAGCTCCTACAATGAGCAGTTCTTC
TRBV12-3/TRBV12-4	TRBJ1-2	.	.	CASSLLQLGGYTF	TGTGCCAGCAGCCTGCTTCAGTTAGGTGGCTACACCTTC
TRBV7-9	TRBJ2-1	.	.	CASSPLTGLHEQFF	TGTGCCAGCAGCCCCCTCACGGGGCTACATGAGCAGTTCTTC
TRBV7-9	TRBJ2-3	few	TRBD2	CASSFKGLAGPDTQYF	TGTGCCAGCAGCTTCAAGGGACTAGCGGGACCAGATACGCAGTATTTT
TRBV6-2/TRBV6-3	TRBJ2-3	few	TRBD1	CASRFRGTAKDTQYF	TGTGCCAGCAGATTTCGTGGGACAGCCAAAGATACGCAGTATTTT
TRBV5-1	TRBJ2-2	.	.	CASSLAGENTGELFF	TGCGCCAGCAGCTTGGCGGGCGAGAACACCGGGGAGCTGTTTTTT
TRBV29-1	TRBJ2-5	few	.	CSVALSTRNQETQCF	TGCAGCGTCGCCTTGAGTACCCGCAATCAAGAGACCCAGTGCTTC
TRBV20-1	TRBJ2-1	.	.	CSARVPPTQDEQFF	TGCAGTGCTAGAGTCCCGCCAACCCAGGATGAGCAGTTCTTC
TRBV7-2	TRBJ2-3	.	.	CASSRDRYTDTQYF	TGTGCCAGCAGCCGAGACAGATACACAGATACGCAGTATTTT